Below, 31 T cell receptor beta chains from the same sample are listed, as sequenced in a study of shared clonotypes between healthy human individuals (dated by TCRdb to the early 2020s). The library was obtained by the immunoSEQ multiplex PCR assay. This immuneACCESS table, as held by TCRdb, lists in-frame sequences with V and J called but not all clones. Of the missing ones, under half trace to an unresolved V gene in checked studies; the others have no known cause. Within this sample are 1 million to 1.3 million clones, with around 82% of them counted one time only. 0.55% to 0.7% of the sample belongs to the ten largest clones. The source material was memory CD4+ T cells from PBMCs. The sample's cell subset or site label, decoded: CD45RA-negative fraction. These receptors all come from a man aged 18-30 years in good health. Some clones in this sample may be carry-over from other donors' samples.

This chain uses TRBV5-4 with TRBJ2-7; D gene uncertain. The V end lost 0 bases, the J end lost 10 bases, and 8 bases lay between the germline ends. The CDR3 runs to 11 residues. Germline CDR1 SGHNT, CDR2 YYREEE (reference sequence). CDR3 loop: CASSLDLIQYF. CDR3 in DNA: TGTGCCAGCAGCTTGGATTTGATTCAGTACTTC.

V gene TRBV18 combines with J gene TRBJ2-3; 9 bases fit TRBD2. J gave up 6 bases and V 6 bases, and 13 bases lay outside the gene matches. Germline CDR1 KGHSH, CDR2 LQKENI. CDR3 length equals 16 residues. The CDR3 reads CASSRAGAGGGDTQYF. Here the CDR3 DNA reads TGTGCCAGCTCCCGCGCCGGAGCGGGAGGAGGGGATACGCAGTATTTT.

This clone was picked up one time. This sequence joins TRBV29-1 and TRBJ2-3; D might be TRBD2 (5 bases). Trimming cost V 5 bases and J 4 bases, with 16 bases left between them. The germline V gene encodes CDR1 SQVTM and CDR2 ANQGSEA. CDR3 length equals 14 residues. CDR3: CSVPSQVDSDTQYF. For the CDR3, the DNA is TGCAGCGTTCCTAGCCAGGTGGATTCAGATACGCAGTATTTT.

The chain couples TRBV4-1 to TRBJ2-4; tentatively, D is TRBD2 (7 bases). CDR3 size: 13 residues. V was trimmed by 1 base and J by 14 bases, leaving 15 bases between them. Germline V gene sequence: CDR1 MGHRA, CDR2 YSYEKL. CDR3 residues: CASSQVWGGAKYF. CDR3 bases: TGCGCCAGCAGCCAAGTTTGGGGGGGCGCGAAGTACTTC.

There are many counts of this clone. At the DNA level, this CDR3 is encoded by other sequences in the same sample as well. The chain carries TRBV30 and TRBJ2-1, with 9 positions matching TRBD1. Germline trimming cut 1 base from V and 5 bases from J; bases unmatched to any gene: 3. This CDR3 comprises 14 residues. Germline V gene sequence: CDR1 GTSNPN, CDR2 SVGIG (reference sequence). The CDR3 sequence is CAWSAGQGHNEQFF. CDR3 coding DNA: TGTGCCTGGAGTGCTGGACAGGGGCACAATGAGCAGTTCTTC.

This chain uses TRBV6-1 with TRBJ2-5, with 9 bases fitting TRBD2. The J call is uncertain, as TRBJ2-7 better fits the DNA end. CDR1 MNHNS and CDR2 SASEGT come from the germline V gene. CDR3 size: 15 residues. CDR3 DNA sequence: TGTGCCACCGAGGTTACCGGGACTAGCTTCGGCGAGCAGTACTTC. This codes for CATEVTGTSFGEQYF.

Concerning this clone: A much larger clone differs from this one at a single base, so this may be a read error. V is TRBV27 and J is TRBJ1-2; the D is unclear. The CDR3 runs 12 residues. V lost 2 bases and J lost 3, with 4 bases in between. Germline CDR1 is MNHEY and CDR2 is SMNVEV (reference sequence). The CDR3 loop reads CASSLQDYGYTF. The DNA of the CDR3 is TGTGCCAGCAGTTTACAGGACTATGGCTACACCTTC.

Worth noting for this clone: The sample carries other DNA sequences with the same CDR3. This chain links TRBV29-1 with TRBJ1-5; 11 bases align to TRBD1. The CDR3 contains 13 residues. Germline V gene lookup returns CDR1 SQVTM and CDR2 ANQGSEA. J was trimmed by 6 bases and V by 3 bases; bases with no gene match: 1. CDR3 DNA sequence: TGCAGCGTTGAGGGACAGGGGGGTCAGCCCCAGCATTTT. It translates to CSVEGQGGQPQHF.

The chain links TRBV19 to TRBJ2-7; D is possibly TRBD2 (5 bases). The germline V and J ends were trimmed by 2 bases and 1 base, with 9 bases remaining between them. In germline, CDR1 is LNHDA, CDR2 SQIVND (reference sequence). This CDR3 is 14 amino acids long. CDR3 in amino acids: CASSISRDSYEQYF. In nucleotides, the CDR3 is TGTGCCAGTAGTATATCGAGGGATTCCTACGAGCAGTACTTC.

The chain joins TRBV5-6 to TRBJ2-7, with TRBD1 matching 7 bases. V was pared by 1 base and J by 7 bases, with 5 bases of the junction left unmatched. Germline V gene sequence: CDR1 SGHDT, CDR2 YYEEEE. The CDR3 consists of 13 residues. CDR3 nucleotide sequence: TGTGCCAGCAGCTTGAGGGGGCTGGGTGAGCAGTACTTC. Protein sequence: CASSLRGLGEQYF.

This clone has ten or more counts. The identical CDR3 is also encoded by other nucleotide sequences in the sample. The chain has TRBV6-1 and TRBJ1-5, with TRBD1 matching over 8 bases. Germline V gene sequence: CDR1 MNHNS, CDR2 SASEGT. There are 15 residues in the CDR3. Germline trimming cut 6 bases from V and 5 bases from J; bases unmatched to any gene: 9. As DNA, the CDR3 is TGTGCCAGCAGCCTCGGACAGGGAAGAGATCAGCCCCAGCATTTT. Residues: CASSLGQGRDQPQHF.

This clone has a single count. CDR3 DNA: TGTGCCAGCAGTTACTCGGCCGCCGGACAGGGCTACGAGCAGTACTTC. It specifies CASSYSAAGQGYEQYF. This chain uses TRBV6-5 with TRBJ2-7; 8 bases agree with TRBD1. Germline V CDR1 and CDR2: MNHEY, SVGAGI. The CDR3 length is 16 residues. V lost 0 bases and J lost 3; bases outside the gene matches: 7.

The chain joins TRBV7-3 to TRBJ2-3, with TRBD1 identical over 8 bases. J gave up 6 bases and V 5 bases, and 4 bases lay outside the gene matches. In germline, CDR1 is SGHTA, CDR2 FQGTGA. The CDR3 spans 13 residues. DNA of the CDR3: TGTGCCAGCAGCCAGGACAGGGCCGATACGCAGTATTTT. Encoded protein: CASSQDRADTQYF.

The V gene is TRBV2, the J gene TRBJ2-1, with D uncertain. The germline V gene encodes CDR1 SNHLY and CDR2 FYNNEI. CDR3 length equals 13 residues. Trimming stripped 6 bases from V and 14 bases from J, with 20 bases between. The CDR3 loop is CASSADTGSREFF. CDR3 bases: TGTGCCAGCAGCGCTGACACCGGGTCCCGAGAGTTCTTC.

The chain has TRBV5-1 and TRBJ1-5; D perhaps matches TRBD1 (5 bases). Trimming removed 4 bases from V and 5 bases from J, with 13 bases in between. The CDR3 spans 14 residues. Germline V gene data show CDR1 as SGHRS and CDR2 as YFSETQ. The CDR3 is CASSPGGRYQPQHF. Here the CDR3 DNA reads TGCGCCAGCAGCCCGGGGGGAAGGTATCAGCCCCAGCATTTT. Full variable domain (missing parts from reference TRBV5-1 and TRBJ1-5): KAGVTQTPRYLIKTRGQQVTLSCSPISGHRSVSWYQQTPGQGLQFLFEYFSETQRNKGNFPGRFSGRQFSNSRSEMNVSTLELGDSALYLCASSPGGRYQPQHFGDGTRLSIL.

The CDR3 sequence: CASSAPTGGVYEQYF. CDR3 nucleotides: TGTGCCAGCAGTGCTCCGACAGGGGGAGTTTACGAGCAGTACTTC. The chain combines TRBV28 with TRBJ2-7; 9 nucleotides line up with TRBD1. Germline V lookup: CDR1 MDHEN, CDR2 SYDVKM. J gave up 4 bases and V 5 bases, and 9 bases lay outside the gene matches. The CDR3 spans 15 residues.

The V and J genes are TRBV2 and TRBJ1-5, with D perhaps matching TRBD1 (6 bases). The CDR3 contains 13 residues. V was shortened by 7 bases and J by 5 bases, with 12 bases between the two germline ends. Germline-derived CDR1 and CDR2 are SNHLY and FYNNEI. CDR3 DNA: TGTGCCAGCACTAAGGACAGAGATCAGCCCCAGCATTTT. This translates into CASTKDRDQPQHF.

The V gene is TRBV7-9, the J gene TRBJ2-3; D uncertain. V was cut by 8 bases and J by 0 bases, with 12 bases left in between. The CDR3 totals 14 residues. Germline CDR1 reads SEHNR; CDR2 reads FQNEAQ (reference sequence). CDR3 loop: CASLRSSSTDTQYF. CDR3 DNA: TGTGCCAGCCTTCGATCTTCTAGCACAGATACGCAGTATTTT.

The chain couples TRBV5-4 to TRBJ2-1; D is undetermined. The germline V gene has CDR1 SGHNT and CDR2 YYREEE (reference sequence). This CDR3 has 12 residues. The germline V and J ends were trimmed by 4 bases and 4 bases, with 6 bases remaining between them. CDR3 loop: CASSAKYNEQFF. In nucleotides, the CDR3 is TGTGCCAGCAGCGCGAAGTACAATGAGCAGTTCTTC.

The V call is TRBV4-2, the J call TRBJ1-2, with D unresolved. Trimming took 1 base from V and 0 from J, leaving 12 bases between them. This CDR3 spans 16 amino acids. Germline V gene sequence: CDR1 LGHNA, CDR2 YNFKEQ. The CDR3 sequence: CASSQGGNSANYGYTF. In DNA form, the CDR3 reads TGTGCCAGCAGCCAAGGTGGGAACAGTGCTAACTATGGCTACACCTTC.

The rearrangement uses TRBV19 and TRBJ1-1; perhaps TRBD1 as D (6 bases). CDR1 is LNHDA and CDR2 is SQIVND in the germline V gene (reference sequence). Trimming stripped 7 bases from V and 0 bases from J, with 12 bases between. The CDR3 spans 14 residues. The CDR3 is CASKTGPMNTEAFF. CDR3 coding DNA: TGTGCCAGTAAAACAGGGCCCATGAACACTGAAGCTTTCTTT.

The J gene is TRBJ2-3, the V gene TRBV19; maybe TRBD1 (6 bases). V lost 5 bases, J lost 5 bases, and 14 bases lay in between. CDR3 size: 14 residues. Germline values: CDR1 LNHDA, CDR2 SQIVND (reference sequence). The DNA for the CDR3 is TGTGCCAGTAGTCTACAGGGTCACGAAGATACGCAGTATTTT. As protein: CASSLQGHEDTQYF.

This rearrangement joins TRBV11-1 to TRBJ1-1; D ambiguous. The V gene lost 3 bases and the J gene lost 5 bases, with 4 bases spanning the gap. The CDR3 runs 11 residues. Germline V lookup: CDR1 SGHAT, CDR2 FQDESV (reference sequence). The CDR3 region is CASSFETEAFF. The CDR3 DNA reads as TGTGCCAGCAGCTTCGAAACTGAAGCTTTCTTT.

The CDR3 DNA reads TGTGCCATCAGCCCCGGGACGGTTTCCAATGAGCAGTTCTTC. It yields the protein CAISPGTVSNEQFF. V gene TRBV10-3 combines with J gene TRBJ2-1, with D perhaps matching TRBD1 or TRBD2 (5 bases each). The ends were cut back, 6 bases at V and 6 bases at J, with 15 bases in the middle. The germline V gene has CDR1 ENHRY and CDR2 SYGVKD. This CDR3 region has 14 residues.

The chain joins TRBV29-1 to TRBJ2-7; 16 bases are a match to TRBD2. After removal of 6 bases from V and 4 bases from J, the junction contained 12 bases not matched to a gene. This CDR3 has 17 amino acids. Germline lookup yields CDR1 SQVTM and CDR2 ANQGSEA. CDR3 loop: CSVGGLAGGPGVYEQYF. DNA of the CDR3: TGCAGCGTCGGGGGACTAGCGGGAGGGCCAGGTGTTTACGAGCAGTACTTC.

The chain has TRBV6-6 and TRBJ2-5; TRBD2 matches 9 bases. CDR1 and CDR2 (germline): MNHNY, SVGAGI (reference sequence). There are 15 residues in the CDR3. V trimming: 5 bases; J trimming: 5 bases; junction bases outside the gene matches: 9. Here the CDR3 DNA reads TGTGCCAGCAGTAAACAAATAGCGGGAGACGAGACCCAGTACTTC. Amino acids: CASSKQIAGDETQYF.

The chain couples TRBV9 to TRBJ2-7, with a possible D match to TRBD2 (6 bases). The CDR3 loop spans 14 amino acids. Germline assignment: CDR1 SGDLS and CDR2 YYNGEE. V lost 4 bases and J 3 bases, leaving 14 bases between the germline ends. CDR3 nucleotide sequence: TGTGCCAGCAGCCCAATCGGGGGAATCTACGAGCAGTACTTC. Residues: CASSPIGGIYEQYF.

This sequence joins TRBV5-1 and TRBJ2-1; TRBD2 matches at 8 bases. The CDR3 is 16 residues long. Germline loops: CDR1 SGHRS, CDR2 YFSETQ. V lost 0 bases to trimming and J lost 8 bases; unmatched junction nucleotides: 10. Here the CDR3 reads CASSLDVSGKVHEQFF. In DNA, the CDR3 is TGCGCCAGCAGCTTGGATGTTAGCGGGAAGGTCCATGAGCAGTTCTTC.

The gene calls are TRBV6-1 and TRBJ2-7; maybe TRBD2 (5 bases). The CDR3 extends over 15 amino acids. V was trimmed by 6 bases and J by 3 bases, leaving 18 bases between them. Germline-derived CDR1 and CDR2 are MNHNS and SASEGT. The DNA of the CDR3 is TGTGCCAGCAGCGCTCTCGAGGGCGTCAACTACGAGCAGTACTTC. It codes for CASSALEGVNYEQYF.

V usage is TRBV5-1 and J usage is TRBJ2-7, with 9 bases fitting TRBD1. CDR3 length: 13 residues. The junction had 7 bases not matched to a gene; V was cut back by 8 bases and J by 4 bases. In germline, CDR1 is SGHRS, CDR2 YFSETQ. CDR3 amino acids: CASALGQGYEQYF. The CDR3 nucleotides read TGCGCCAGTGCACTGGGACAGGGTTACGAGCAGTACTTC.

This clone was counted only a few times. The V call is TRBV9, the J call TRBJ1-2; D unresolved. The CDR3 is 13 residues long. V lost 1 base to trimming and J lost 7 bases, with 11 bases between them. CDR1 is SGDLS, CDR2 YYNGEE, per germline. The CDR3 DNA sequence: TGTGCCAGCAGCGTACTGGCGAAGAGTGGCTACACCTTC. Translated, it gives CASSVLAKSGYTF.